Listed below are T cell receptor beta chains from one sample, sequenced in a study of T-cell reconstitution after alpha-beta-depleted transplantation in children. TCRdb itself ran the PCR reads through MiXCR, one entry per CDR3 protein. The table lists about 310,000 distinct CDR3 sequences, roughly 21% of them singletons. The material was PBMCs, mostly from graft donor cells, obtained 180 days after TCRalphabeta/CD19-depleted stem cell transplant. Every receptor here comes from a male patient aged 10-17 years who had a stem cell transplant for acute lymphoblastic leukemia, so the T cells may come from the graft donor. The CDR3 runs from the conserved cysteine through the conserved F or W. Fields, in order: CDR3 DNA, CDR3 protein, clone size, D gene, V gene, J gene. The D gene is left open where the match is weak. Size is omitted from some rows. Given values are once, few, many or a class for expanded clones.

CDR3nt: TGCGCCAGCAGCTTGGAGGGGTTGAATCAGCCCCAGCATTTT
CDR3aa: CASSLEGLNQPQHF
abundance: .
d_gene: .
v_gene: TRBV5-1
j_gene: TRBJ1-5

CDR3nt: TGTGCCAGCTCGCGGTCGGGACAGTACGAGCAGTACTTC
CDR3aa: CASSRSGQYEQYF
abundance: .
d_gene: TRBD1
v_gene: TRBV18
j_gene: TRBJ2-7

CDR3nt: TGTGCCAGCAGCAATTATAGGCGGCCGGGACTTTCCCTCTACAATGAGCAGTTCTTC
CDR3aa: CASSNYRRPGLSLYNEQFF
abundance: few
d_gene: .
v_gene: TRBV21-1
j_gene: TRBJ2-1

CDR3nt: TGCGCCAGCAGTGATCCTGGGAAGAACACCGGGGAGCTGTTTTTT
CDR3aa: CASSDPGKNTGELFF
abundance: .
d_gene: .
v_gene: TRBV10-1
j_gene: TRBJ2-2

CDR3nt: TGCAGTGCTAGAGAGATCACTGAAGCTTTCTTT
CDR3aa: CSAREITEAFF
abundance: .
d_gene: .
v_gene: TRBV20-1
j_gene: TRBJ1-1

CDR3nt: TGTGCAAGTCGCTTCATGGCTGGGGACCGACCACCGAACGCTGAAGCTTTCTTT
CDR3aa: CASRFMAGDRPPNAEAFF
abundance: .
d_gene: .
v_gene: TRBV12-2
j_gene: TRBJ1-1

CDR3nt: TGTGCCAGCTCACCACAGTTCGCGCTAGCGACGGGGAATGAGCAGTTCTTC
CDR3aa: CASSPQFALATGNEQFF
abundance: few
d_gene: .
v_gene: TRBV18
j_gene: TRBJ2-1

CDR3nt: TGCAGTGCTAGAGTTACAGGGGTTAACAATTCACCCCTCCACTTT
CDR3aa: CSARVTGVNNSPLHF
abundance: few
d_gene: TRBD1
v_gene: TRBV20-1
j_gene: TRBJ1-6

CDR3nt: TGTGCCAGCAGCACCACAGGGGGCCGTGGCTACACCTTC
CDR3aa: CASSTTGGRGYTF
abundance: few
d_gene: TRBD1
v_gene: TRBV5-5
j_gene: TRBJ1-2

CDR3nt: TGCGCCAGCAGCTTGGAAGGCATCCTCCCCACAGATACGCAGTATTTT
CDR3aa: CASSLEGILPTDTQYF
abundance: .
d_gene: .
v_gene: TRBV5-1
j_gene: TRBJ2-3

CDR3nt: TGTGCCAGCAGTTACAAAAGGACAGGTGGCACTGAAGCTTTCTTT
CDR3aa: CASSYKRTGGTEAFF
abundance: .
d_gene: TRBD1
v_gene: TRBV6-2/TRBV6-3
j_gene: TRBJ1-1

CDR3nt: TGCGCCAGCAGCCAAGAGTGGGAGGGCCGAGCTTTGCACGAGCAGTACTTC
CDR3aa: CASSQEWEGRALHEQYF
abundance: .
d_gene: TRBD2
v_gene: TRBV4-1
j_gene: TRBJ2-7

CDR3nt: TGTGCCAGCTCACCTATCAGACAGGGCACAGATACGCAGTATTTT
CDR3aa: CASSPIRQGTDTQYF
abundance: .
d_gene: .
v_gene: TRBV18
j_gene: TRBJ2-3

CDR3nt: TGTGCCAGCAGCTTCGCTAGCGGTGTCACAGATACGCAGTATTTT
CDR3aa: CASSFASGVTDTQYF
abundance: .
d_gene: TRBD2
v_gene: TRBV11-2
j_gene: TRBJ2-3

CDR3nt: TGTGCCAGCTCACCAGTTTCGGGACTTAAGGACAATGAGCAGTTCTTC
CDR3aa: CASSPVSGLKDNEQFF
abundance: few
d_gene: .
v_gene: TRBV18
j_gene: TRBJ2-1

CDR3nt: TGCGCCACCCGGGACGACGGGATCGGGGAGCTGTTTTTT
CDR3aa: CATRDDGIGELFF
abundance: .
d_gene: .
v_gene: TRBV10-1
j_gene: TRBJ2-2

CDR3nt: TGCGCCAGCAGCCCCCCCACAGATACGCAGTATTTT
CDR3aa: CASSPPTDTQYF
abundance: many
d_gene: .
v_gene: TRBV5-1
j_gene: TRBJ2-3

CDR3nt: TGCGCCAGCAGCCAAGAAGGACTAGCGGTCCCTAACTACGAGCAGTACTTC
CDR3aa: CASSQEGLAVPNYEQYF
abundance: .
d_gene: TRBD2
v_gene: TRBV4-1
j_gene: TRBJ2-7

CDR3nt: TGTGCCAGCAGCTTAACCAGGAACACCGGGGAGCTGTTTTTT
CDR3aa: CASSLTRNTGELFF
abundance: few
d_gene: .
v_gene: TRBV27
j_gene: TRBJ2-2

CDR3nt: TGTGCCATCAGTGGACCCCTAGCGGGAGGGTCTAACACCGGGGAGCTGTTTTTT
CDR3aa: CAISGPLAGGSNTGELFF
abundance: few
d_gene: TRBD2
v_gene: TRBV10-3
j_gene: TRBJ2-2

CDR3nt: TGTGCCAGCAGTGGTTACACAGATACGCAGTATTTT
CDR3aa: CASSGYTDTQYF
abundance: .
d_gene: .
v_gene: TRBV6-6
j_gene: TRBJ2-3

CDR3nt: TGCAGTGCCATTGGATCGGCCGAGCAGTACTTC
CDR3aa: CSAIGSAEQYF
abundance: .
d_gene: .
v_gene: TRBV20-1
j_gene: TRBJ2-7

CDR3nt: TGCAGCGTACAAGACAGGACGAGGGGGTACGAGCAGTACTTC
CDR3aa: CSVQDRTRGYEQYF
abundance: many
d_gene: .
v_gene: TRBV29-1
j_gene: TRBJ2-7

CDR3nt: TGTGCCATCAGTGGATCGACAGCAGTCCGGACCCAGTACTTC
CDR3aa: CAISGSTAVRTQYF
abundance: many
d_gene: .
v_gene: TRBV10-3
j_gene: TRBJ2-5

CDR3nt: TGTGCCAGCAGGGAGTTCGGCGGGAACGAGCAGTACTTC
CDR3aa: CASREFGGNEQYF
abundance: .
d_gene: .
v_gene: TRBV6-2/TRBV6-3
j_gene: TRBJ2-7

CDR3nt: TGTGCCAGCAGAAGGGACAGCATTACTACCTACGAGCAGTACTTC
CDR3aa: CASRRDSITTYEQYF
abundance: .
d_gene: TRBD1
v_gene: TRBV28
j_gene: TRBJ2-7

CDR3nt: TGCGCCAGCAGCTCTAGAGACAGGATCCAGTACTTC
CDR3aa: CASSSRDRIQYF
abundance: few
d_gene: .
v_gene: TRBV5-1
j_gene: TRBJ2-5

CDR3nt: TGTGCCAGCAGTTCGGAGGCGGGGTACAATGAGCAGTTCTTC
CDR3aa: CASSSEAGYNEQFF
abundance: many
d_gene: .
v_gene: TRBV12-3/TRBV12-4
j_gene: TRBJ2-1

CDR3nt: TGTGCCAGCAGCCCTAGACTAGCGGGACGAGATACGCAGTATTTT
CDR3aa: CASSPRLAGRDTQYF
abundance: few
d_gene: TRBD2
v_gene: TRBV7-9
j_gene: TRBJ2-3

CDR3nt: TGTGCCAGCAGCACTTATACAGGGGGAAACGAGCAGTACTTC
CDR3aa: CASSTYTGGNEQYF
abundance: few
d_gene: TRBD1
v_gene: TRBV7-2
j_gene: TRBJ2-7

CDR3nt: TGTGCCAGCTCACCCCGGGACCTCCAAGAGACCCAGTACTTC
CDR3aa: CASSPRDLQETQYF
abundance: .
d_gene: .
v_gene: TRBV18
j_gene: TRBJ2-5

CDR3nt: TGTGCCATCAACTACAGGGATGAGCAGTTCTTC
CDR3aa: CAINYRDEQFF
abundance: .
d_gene: .
v_gene: TRBV12-3/TRBV12-4
j_gene: TRBJ2-1

CDR3nt: TGCAGTGCTAGAGAAGGAGCGGGAGATGCAGATACGCAGTATTTT
CDR3aa: CSAREGAGDADTQYF
abundance: .
d_gene: TRBD2
v_gene: TRBV20-1
j_gene: TRBJ2-3

CDR3nt: TGTGCCAGCAGCTCCAAGCTACGAGGGCAGTACTTC
CDR3aa: CASSSKLRGQYF
abundance: .
d_gene: .
v_gene: TRBV7-3
j_gene: TRBJ2-7

CDR3nt: TGTGCCACTCGGACTAGCGGGAGGAAAAACATTCAGTACTTC
CDR3aa: CATRTSGRKNIQYF
abundance: .
d_gene: TRBD2
v_gene: TRBV15
j_gene: TRBJ2-4

CDR3nt: TGCAGTGCTAGTAACAGGAGATCCCTCTACGAGCAGTACTTC
CDR3aa: CSASNRRSLYEQYF
abundance: .
d_gene: .
v_gene: TRBV20-1
j_gene: TRBJ2-7

CDR3nt: TGTGCCAGCAGTTTTCGGGCAGGGAGTTACGAGCAGTACTTC
CDR3aa: CASSFRAGSYEQYF
abundance: few
d_gene: .
v_gene: TRBV27
j_gene: TRBJ2-7

CDR3nt: TGTGCCAGCAGTCGGGACTTCTACAATGAGCAGTTCTTC
CDR3aa: CASSRDFYNEQFF
abundance: few
d_gene: .
v_gene: TRBV7-9
j_gene: TRBJ2-1

CDR3nt: TGTGCCAGCAGCTGGGGCGGGAGGACTACCGGGGAGCTGTTTTTT
CDR3aa: CASSWGGRTTGELFF
abundance: once
d_gene: TRBD2
v_gene: TRBV9
j_gene: TRBJ2-2